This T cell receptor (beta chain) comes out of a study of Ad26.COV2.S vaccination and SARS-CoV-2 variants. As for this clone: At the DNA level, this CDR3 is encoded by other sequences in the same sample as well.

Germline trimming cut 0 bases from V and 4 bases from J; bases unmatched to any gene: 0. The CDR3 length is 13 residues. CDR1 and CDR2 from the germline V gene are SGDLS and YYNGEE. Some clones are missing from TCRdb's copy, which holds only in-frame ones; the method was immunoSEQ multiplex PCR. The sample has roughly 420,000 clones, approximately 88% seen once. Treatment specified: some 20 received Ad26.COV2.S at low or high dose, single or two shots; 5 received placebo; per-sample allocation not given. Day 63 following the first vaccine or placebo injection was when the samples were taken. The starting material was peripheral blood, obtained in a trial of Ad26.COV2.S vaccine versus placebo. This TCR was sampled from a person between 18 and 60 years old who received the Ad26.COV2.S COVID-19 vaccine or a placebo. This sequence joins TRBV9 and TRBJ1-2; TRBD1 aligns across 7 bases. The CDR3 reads CASSVGQGYGYTF. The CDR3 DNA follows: TGTGCCAGCAGCGTAGGACAGGGCTATGGCTACACCTTC.